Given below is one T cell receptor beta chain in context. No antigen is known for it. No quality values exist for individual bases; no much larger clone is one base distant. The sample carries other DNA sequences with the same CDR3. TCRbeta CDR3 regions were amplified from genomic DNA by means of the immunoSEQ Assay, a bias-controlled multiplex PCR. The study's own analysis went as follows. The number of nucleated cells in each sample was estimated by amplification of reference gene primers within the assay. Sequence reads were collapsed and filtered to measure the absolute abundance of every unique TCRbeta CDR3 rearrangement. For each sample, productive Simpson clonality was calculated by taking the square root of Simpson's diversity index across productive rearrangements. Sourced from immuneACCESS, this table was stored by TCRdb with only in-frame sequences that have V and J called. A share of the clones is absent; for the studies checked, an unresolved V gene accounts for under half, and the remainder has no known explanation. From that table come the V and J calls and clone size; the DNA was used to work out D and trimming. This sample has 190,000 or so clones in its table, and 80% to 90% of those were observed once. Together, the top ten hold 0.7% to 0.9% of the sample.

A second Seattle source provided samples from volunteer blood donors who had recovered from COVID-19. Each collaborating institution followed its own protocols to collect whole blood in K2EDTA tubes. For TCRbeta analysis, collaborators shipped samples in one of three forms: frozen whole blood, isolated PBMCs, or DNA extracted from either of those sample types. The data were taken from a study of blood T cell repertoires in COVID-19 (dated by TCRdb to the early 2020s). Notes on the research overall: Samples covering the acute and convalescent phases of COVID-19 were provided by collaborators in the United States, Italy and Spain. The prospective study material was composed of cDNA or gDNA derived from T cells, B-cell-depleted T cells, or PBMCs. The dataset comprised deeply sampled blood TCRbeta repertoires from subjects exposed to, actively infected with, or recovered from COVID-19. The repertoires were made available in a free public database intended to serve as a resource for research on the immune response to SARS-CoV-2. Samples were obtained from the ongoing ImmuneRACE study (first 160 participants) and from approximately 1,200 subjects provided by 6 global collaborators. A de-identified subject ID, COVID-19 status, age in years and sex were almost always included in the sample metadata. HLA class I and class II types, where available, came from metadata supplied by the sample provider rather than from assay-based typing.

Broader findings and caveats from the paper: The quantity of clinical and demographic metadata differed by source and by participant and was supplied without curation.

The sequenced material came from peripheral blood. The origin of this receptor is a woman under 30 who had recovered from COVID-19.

The CDR3 protein is CASSIERGGYGYTF. Read as DNA, the sequence is TGTGCCAGTAGTATTGAGAGAGGGGGATATGGCTACACCTTC. The chain uses TRBV19 and TRBJ1-2; TRBD1 is possibly the D segment (6 matching bases). The CDR3 contains 14 residues, cysteine and phenylalanine counted. CDR3 DNA is the only sequence kept; it has 42 bases, read in frame from the first base. V was cut back by 3 bases and J by 5 bases, leaving a gap of 13 bases between them. CDR1 LNHDA and CDR2 SQIVND are derived from the germline V gene (reference sequence).